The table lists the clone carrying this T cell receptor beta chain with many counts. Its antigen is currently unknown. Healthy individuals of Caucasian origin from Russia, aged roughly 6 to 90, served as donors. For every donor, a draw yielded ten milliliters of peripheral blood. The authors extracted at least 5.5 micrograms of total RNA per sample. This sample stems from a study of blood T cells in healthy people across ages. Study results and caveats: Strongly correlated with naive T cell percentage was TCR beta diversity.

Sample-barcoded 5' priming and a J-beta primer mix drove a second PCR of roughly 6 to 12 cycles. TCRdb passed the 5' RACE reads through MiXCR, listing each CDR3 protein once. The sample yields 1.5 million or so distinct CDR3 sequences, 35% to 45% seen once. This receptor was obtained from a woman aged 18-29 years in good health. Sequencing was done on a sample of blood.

CDR3 sequence (DNA): TGTGCCAGCAGTGATAACATTGGTGGATACGAGCAGTACTTC. It codes for CASSDNIGGYEQYF. The chain has TRBV2 and TRBJ2-7; D ambiguous. V lost 3 bases to trimming and J lost 4 bases, with 13 bases between them. CDR3 length: 14 amino acids. Germline V gives CDR1 SNHLY, CDR2 FYNNEI.